The 14 T cell receptor beta chains given below trace back to one sample, sequenced in a study of long-term antiretroviral therapy in people with HIV. Assay version v3.0 of immunoSEQ was used, and it was run at survey level. The repertoire was sequenced with immunoSEQ multiplex PCR; TCRdb's copy has only in-frame clones and lacks some. The sample lists around 21,000 clones; over 80% were seen once. Sample: unsorted PBMCs, taken 2.1 years after starting antiretroviral therapy. The receptors stem from a man in his late teens or twenties with HIV.

The table lists this clone with a count of one. The chain carries TRBV5-1 and TRBJ2-2; D may be TRBD1 or TRBD2 (5 bases each). V was shortened by 0 bases and J by 8 bases, with 14 bases between the two germline ends. Germline CDR1 and CDR2: SGHRS and YFSETQ. The length of the CDR3 is 15 residues. The CDR3 region is CASSLGGTSGGELFF. The CDR3 coding sequence is TGCGCCAGCAGCTTGGGAGGGACCTCCGGGGGGGAGCTGTTTTTT.

This clone was recorded only once. This chain connects TRBV21-1 to TRBJ2-5; the D segment call TRBD2 is taken from the table without a DNA check. TRBV21-1 is marked as a pseudogene. CDR3 size: 16 residues. CDR3 DNA sequence: TGTGCCAGCAGCGAAAGGACGCGGGAGAATCAAGAGACCCAGTACTTC. Translating gives CASSERTRENQETQYF.

The chain joins TRBV5-6 to TRBJ1-2; 7 nucleotides agree with TRBD1. Looked up from germline, CDR1 is SGHDT and CDR2 is YYEEEE. The CDR3 spans 15 residues. V lost 5 bases and J lost 8; bases outside the gene matches: 15. The CDR3 nucleotides are TGTGCCAGCAGGTACGGGACAGCGGCTCCCGGCGGCTACACCTTC. Protein product: CASRYGTAAPGGYTF.

This sequence joins TRBV7-9 and TRBJ1-2, with no clear D. This CDR3 contains 13 residues. Trimming stripped 9 bases from V and 0 bases from J, with 11 bases between. Looked up from germline, CDR1 is SEHNR and CDR2 is FQNEAQ (reference sequence). DNA for the CDR3: TGTGCCAGTGTACTGGAAGCTAACTATGGCTACACCTTC. The encoded protein is CASVLEANYGYTF.

The chain is built from TRBV4-1 and TRBJ2-1; 8 nucleotides agree with TRBD1. The CDR3 extends over 13 amino acids. Germline CDR1 MGHRA, CDR2 YSYEKL. V lost 4 bases and J lost 6; bases outside the gene matches: 2. CDR3 in amino acids: CASSLGTGNEQFF. The CDR3 coding sequence is TGCGCCAGCAGCCTCGGGACAGGCAATGAGCAGTTCTTC.

The rearrangement uses TRBV11-2 and TRBJ1-2; TRBD1 aligns across 10 bases. From germline, CDR1 is SGHAT and CDR2 FQNNGV. Trimming took 5 bases from V and 8 from J; bases not matched to a gene: 5. The CDR3 covers 13 residues. The CDR3 DNA is TGTGCCAGCAGCCCCCGGACAGGGGGAGGCTACACCTTC. Protein sequence: CASSPRTGGGYTF.

The chain combines TRBV7-2 with TRBJ2-7, with 8 bases fitting TRBD1. V gave up 3 bases and J gave up 4 bases; unmatched junction bases: 2. The V gene's germline CDR1 is SGHTA and CDR2 FQGNSA. The CDR3 runs to 13 residues. CDR3 DNA sequence: TGTGCCAGCAGCTTGAGGACAGGGTACGAGCAGTACTTC. Its protein is CASSLRTGYEQYF.

The chain joins TRBV30 to TRBJ1-2; TRBD1 matches 7 bases. The ends lost 2 bases at V and 4 bases at J; junction bases unmatched: 19. CDR1 GTSNPN and CDR2 SVGIG come from the germline V gene (reference sequence). CDR3 size: 18 residues. The CDR3 nucleotides are TGTGCCTGGAGTAGGCGGCGACAGGGTACCTACTTCGGCTATGGCTACACCTTC. This codes for CAWSRRRQGTYFGYGYTF.

The rearrangement uses TRBV6-6 and TRBJ2-7; D is ambiguous. Trimming took off 2 bases at V and 6 bases at J, with 17 bases between the two ends. Germline-derived CDR1 and CDR2 are MNHNY and SVGAGI (reference sequence). This CDR3 has 15 amino acids. For the CDR3, the DNA is TGTGCCAGCAGTTACATTTTAGAGGCCCCCAGCGAGCAGTACTTC. Amino acids: CASSYILEAPSEQYF.

The chain carries TRBV19 and TRBJ1-6; the D is unclear. Germline V CDR1 and CDR2: LNHDA, SQIVND (reference sequence). This CDR3 has 13 residues. The ends were cut back, 4 bases at V and 7 bases at J, with 8 bases in the middle. CDR3 bases: TGTGCCAGTAGTACGGACGTGAATTCACCCCTCCACTTT. It translates to CASSTDVNSPLHF.

The rearrangement uses TRBV6-5 and TRBJ2-3; D is unresolved. Trimming took off 6 bases at V and 6 bases at J, with 13 bases between the two ends. CDR1 is MNHEY, CDR2 SVGAGI, per germline. This CDR3 has 13 amino acids. Here the CDR3 reads CASSLIEADTQYF. In nucleotides, the CDR3 is TGTGCCAGCAGCCTAATTGAAGCGGATACGCAGTATTTT.

The genes are TRBV6-5 and TRBJ1-2; no firm D call. The CDR3 has 14 amino acids. Germline-derived CDR1 and CDR2 are MNHEY and SVGAGI. Deletions cut 2 bases from V and 4 bases from J, with 11 bases between. CDR3 residues: CASSYREAGYGYTF. CDR3 nucleotides: TGTGCCAGCAGTTACAGGGAAGCGGGCTATGGCTACACCTTC.

CDR3 in DNA: TGTGCCAGCAGCCCGACTAGCGCAAGCTCCTACGAGCAGTACTTC. As protein: CASSPTSASSYEQYF. The rearrangement links TRBV13 to TRBJ2-7, with TRBD2 matching 8 bases. The germline V gene encodes CDR1 PRHDT and CDR2 FYEKMQ (reference sequence). The trim removed 5 bases at V and 0 bases at J, leaving 6 bases unmatched. The CDR3 consists of 15 residues.

This chain uses TRBV11-2 with TRBJ2-5; 10 bases line up with TRBD1. J gave up 3 bases and V 5 bases, and 3 bases lay outside the gene matches. The CDR3 extends over 14 amino acids. The germline V gene encodes CDR1 SGHAT and CDR2 FQNNGV. For the CDR3, the DNA is TGTGCCAGCAGCCTCGGACAGGGGGAAGAGACCCAGTACTTC. It codes for CASSLGQGEETQYF.